The 14 T cell receptor beta chains given below trace back to one sample, sequenced in a study of T cell responses to AZD1222 COVID-19 vaccine. Profiling relied on immunoSEQ multiplex PCR, and the TCRdb table lists in-frame clones only, not all of them. The sample yields about 46,000 clones, around 90% seen once. Specimen: peripheral blood, collected 28 days after the second AZD1222 dose. The receptors come from an adult who received the AZD1222 COVID-19 vaccine.

This chain uses TRBV6-5 with TRBJ1-1; a weak D match, TRBD1 (5 bases). Germline V lookup: CDR1 MNHEY, CDR2 SVGAGI. Deletions cut 4 bases from V and 8 bases from J, with 11 bases between. The CDR3 covers 12 residues. The CDR3 reads CASSWTSDEAFF. In DNA form, the CDR3 reads TGTGCCAGCAGTTGGACATCAGACGAAGCTTTCTTT.

For the CDR3, the DNA is TGTGCCACCAGTGACCCCGTCGGGACTAGCGGAATTTACAATGAGCAGTTCTTC. Its protein is CATSDPVGTSGIYNEQFF. The chain is built from TRBV24-1 and TRBJ2-1, with TRBD2 matching over 11 bases. CDR1 and CDR2 from the germline V gene are KGHDR and SFDVKD. The CDR3 is 18 amino acids. J gave up 4 bases and V 4 bases, and 11 bases lay outside the gene matches.

The V gene is TRBV24-1, the J gene TRBJ2-3; D gene uncertain. Trimming stripped 4 bases from V and 4 bases from J, with 11 bases between. Germline lookup yields CDR1 KGHDR and CDR2 SFDVKD. The CDR3 is made up of 14 amino acids. CDR3 sequence (DNA): TGTGCCACCAGTGACCCCAAAGGTCCAGATACGCAGTATTTT. This gives the protein CATSDPKGPDTQYF.

J is TRBJ2-3 and V is TRBV5-1; 11 positions match TRBD2. Unmatched junction bases numbered 7, after V lost 1 base and J lost 6 bases. Germline CDR1 is SGHRS and CDR2 is YFSETQ. This CDR3 has 16 residues. Here the CDR3 DNA reads TGCGCCAGCAGCTTGCTTCTAGCGGGAGGATCGGATACGCAGTATTTT. Translated, it gives CASSLLLAGGSDTQYF.

CDR3 region: CASSQDGGADIQYF. In DNA form, the CDR3 reads TGTGCCAGCAGCCAAGACGGGGGCGCGGACATTCAGTACTTC. This chain connects TRBV3-1 (or the pseudogene TRBV3-2) to TRBJ2-4; perhaps D is TRBD1 or TRBD2 (6 bases each). V shed 0 bases and J shed 8 bases, with 11 bases lying between them. Germline CDR1 is LGHDT and CDR2 is YNNKEL (reference sequence). The CDR3 runs to 14 residues.

The chain employs TRBV6-5 and TRBJ2-5; maybe TRBD2 (6 bases). The V gene's germline CDR1 is MNHEY and CDR2 SVGAGI. There are 14 residues in the CDR3. The V gene lost 2 bases and the J gene lost 4 bases, with 11 bases spanning the gap. In DNA, the CDR3 is TGTGCCAGCAGTTACGGGCGGAGGGGAGAGACCCAGTACTTC. Translating gives CASSYGRRGETQYF.

This chain joins TRBV28 and TRBJ1-2; 7 nucleotides agree with TRBD1. Germline V gives CDR1 MDHEN, CDR2 SYDVKM. The CDR3 is made up of 13 amino acids. Trimming cost V 6 bases and J 2 bases; bases outside gene matches: 3. CDR3 DNA sequence: TGTGCCAGCAGAGGAGGGGGCAACTATGGCTACACCTTC. As protein: CASRGGGNYGYTF.

This chain links TRBV3-1 (or the pseudogene TRBV3-2) with TRBJ1-1; 9 bases fit TRBD1. The length of the CDR3 is 14 residues. The V and J ends lost 7 bases and 0 bases, in that order; junction bases with no gene match: 3. Germline lookup yields CDR1 LGHDT and CDR2 YNNKEL (reference sequence). CDR3 sequence reads: CASNDRGVNTEAFF. CDR3 DNA sequence: TGTGCCAGCAACGACAGGGGGGTGAACACTGAAGCTTTCTTT.

The V call is TRBV3-1 (or the pseudogene TRBV3-2), the J call TRBJ2-3, with 7 bases aligning to TRBD1. After removal of 5 bases from V and 2 bases from J, the junction contained 10 bases not matched to a gene. There are 16 residues in the CDR3. The V gene's germline CDR1 is LGHDT and CDR2 YNNKEL (reference sequence). For the CDR3, the DNA is TGTGCCAGCAGCATAATTCAGGGGGATTTCACAGATACGCAGTATTTT. It specifies CASSIIQGDFTDTQYF.

The chain is built from TRBV6-2 or TRBV6-3 and TRBJ1-2, with TRBD1 as a possible D gene (5 bases). The V end was cut by 4 bases, the J end by 6 bases, with 15 bases between. The germline V gene has CDR1 MNHEY and CDR2 SVGEGT. CDR3 length: 14 residues. The CDR3: CASSSRDGTHGYTF. The DNA for the CDR3 is TGTGCCAGCAGTTCCCGGGACGGGACTCATGGCTACACCTTC.

This clone was found once. This chain links TRBV2 with TRBJ2-1; D gene uncertain. Trimming removed 2 bases at V and 7 bases at J, with 12 bases between. The CDR3 has 14 residues. Germline V gene data show CDR1 as SNHLY and CDR2 as FYNNEI. CDR3 bases: TGTGCCAGCAGTGAAAGGATTGTGAAAAATGAGCAGTTCTTC. Its protein is CASSERIVKNEQFF.

This chain links TRBV15 with TRBJ2-5; possible D gene TRBD1, 6 bases. Germline V gives CDR1 LNHNV, CDR2 YYDKDF (reference sequence). V shed 5 bases and J shed 5 bases, with 15 bases lying between them. The CDR3 totals 14 residues. The DNA for the CDR3 is TGTGCCACCAGCCGCAATATGAGGGGGGAGACCCAGTACTTC. This sequence encodes CATSRNMRGETQYF.

V is TRBV20-1 and J is TRBJ1-2; D unclear. CDR1 is DFQATT and CDR2 is SNEGSKA in the germline V gene (reference sequence). V was trimmed by 3 bases and J by 8 bases, leaving 10 bases between them. The CDR3 extends over 11 amino acids. CDR3 nucleotides: TGCAGTGCTAGCCCCGGGTACGGCTACACCTTC. Protein product: CSASPGYGYTF.

The J gene is TRBJ2-5, the V gene TRBV11-2; D may be TRBD1 or TRBD2 (5 bases each). The CDR3 runs 15 residues. The V gene lost 4 bases and the J gene lost 5 bases, with 17 bases spanning the gap. The V gene's germline CDR1 is SGHAT and CDR2 FQNNGV. The CDR3 DNA reads as TGTGCCAGCAGCTCAATTTCGGCCAGGGAGGAGACCCAGTACTTC. Translating gives CASSSISAREETQYF.